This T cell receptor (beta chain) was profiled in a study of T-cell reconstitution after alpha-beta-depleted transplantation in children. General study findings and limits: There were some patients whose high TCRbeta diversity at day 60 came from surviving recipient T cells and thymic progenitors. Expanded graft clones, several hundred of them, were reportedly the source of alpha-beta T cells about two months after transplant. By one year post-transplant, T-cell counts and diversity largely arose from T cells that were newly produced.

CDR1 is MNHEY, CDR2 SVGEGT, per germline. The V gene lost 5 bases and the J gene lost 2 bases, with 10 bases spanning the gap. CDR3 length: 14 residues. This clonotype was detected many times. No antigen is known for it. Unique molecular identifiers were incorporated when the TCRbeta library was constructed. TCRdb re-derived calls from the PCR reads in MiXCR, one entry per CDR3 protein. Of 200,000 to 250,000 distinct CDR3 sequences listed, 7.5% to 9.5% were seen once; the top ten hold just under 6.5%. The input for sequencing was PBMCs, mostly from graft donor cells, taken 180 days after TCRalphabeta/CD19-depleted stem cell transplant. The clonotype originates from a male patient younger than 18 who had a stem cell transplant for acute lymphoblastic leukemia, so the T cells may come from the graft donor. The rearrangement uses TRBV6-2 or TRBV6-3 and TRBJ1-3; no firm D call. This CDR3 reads CASSRTWAGNTIYF. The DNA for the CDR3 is TGTGCCAGCAGTCGCACGTGGGCTGGAAACACCATATATTTT.